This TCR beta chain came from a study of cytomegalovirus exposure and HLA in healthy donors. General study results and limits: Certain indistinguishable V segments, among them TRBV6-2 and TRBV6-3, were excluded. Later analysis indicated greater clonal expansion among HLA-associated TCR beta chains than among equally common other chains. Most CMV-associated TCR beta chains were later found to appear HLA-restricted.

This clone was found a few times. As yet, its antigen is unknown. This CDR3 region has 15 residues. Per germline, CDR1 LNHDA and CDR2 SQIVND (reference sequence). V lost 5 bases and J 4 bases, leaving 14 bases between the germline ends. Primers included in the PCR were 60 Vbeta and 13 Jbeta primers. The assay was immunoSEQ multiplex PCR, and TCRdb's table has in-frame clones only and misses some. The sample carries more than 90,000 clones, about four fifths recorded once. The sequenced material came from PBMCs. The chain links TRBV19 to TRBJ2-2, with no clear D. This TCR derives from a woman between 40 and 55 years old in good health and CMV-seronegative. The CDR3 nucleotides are TGTGCCAGTAGTTTTACGGGTTTTATCACCGGGGAGCTGTTTTTT. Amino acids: CASSFTGFITGELFF.